A single T cell receptor (beta chain) is shown here with its context. Antigen: not known. UMI-labeled 5' RACE was the method by which TCR beta libraries were made. TCRdb processed the 5' RACE reads again and assigns one entry to each CDR3 protein, with no DNA. With about 9,300 distinct CDR3 sequences in the sample, the ten largest clones hold roughly 22%. This entry is derived from a study of human CD8 memory T cell subsets. Study findings and constraints: Chao1-based estimation suggested that stem-like memory T cells exhibit greater diversity than precursor exhausted T cells.

Total RNA was taken from around 160,000 sorted CD8+ T cells, in duplicate, per subset. The germline gives CDR1 DFQATT, CDR2 SNEGSKA (reference sequence). This CDR3 contains 14 residues. The receptor's source is a human donor in good health. Sequenced material: CD8+ T cells from PBMCs. The rearrangement joins TRBV20-1 to TRBJ2-7; absent DNA, TCRdb's TRBD2 call cannot be checked. CDR3: CSAKTSGSPLEQYF.